These T cell receptor beta chains were read from a single sample in a study of control samples from healthy donors and cancer patients. Libraries were prepared by immunoSEQ multiplex PCR; TCRdb keeps only in-frame clonotypes and omits some of them. The data include about 190,000 clones; the top ten clones carry roughly 2%. The sequenced sample was blood. These TCRs come from a woman aged 25 to 39 in good health. Each CDR3 is given with its conserved first and last residue. The order of the fields is J gene, D gene, V gene, CDR3 DNA, CDR3 protein. The D gene is left open where the match is weak.

TRBJ2-3 | TRBD1 | TRBV5-5 | TGTGCCAGCAGCCCGGGACAGGTCCGCACAGATACGCAGTATTTT | CASSPGQVRTDTQYF
TRBJ1-2 | - | TRBV6-5 | TGTGCCAGCAGTTACACTGGGCAGTCTAACTATGGCTACACCTTC | CASSYTGQSNYGYTF
TRBJ1-1 | - | TRBV6-6 | TGTGCCAGCAGTTCTAGAATGGACACTGAAGCTTTCTTT | CASSSRMDTEAFF
TRBJ1-5 | - | TRBV14 | TGTGCCAGCAGCACAGGGCCCAATCAGCCCCAGCATTTT | CASSTGPNQPQHF
TRBJ2-1 | - | TRBV2 | TGTGCCAGCAGCCTAGACAGCTCCTACAATGAGCAGTTCTTC | CASSLDSSYNEQFF
TRBJ1-3 | - | TRBV2 | TGTGCCAGCAGTGGCAGGGTTCGAAACACCATATATTTT | CASSGRVRNTIYF
TRBJ1-6 | - | TRBV28 | TGTGCCAGCAGTACCCCCCCCCGTTGGTCACCCCTCCACTTT | CASSTPPRWSPLHF
TRBJ1-3 | TRBD1 | TRBV6-5 | TGTGCCAGCAGTTACAAGGGGGCAGGAGGAAACACCATATATTTT | CASSYKGAGGNTIYF
TRBJ2-1 | - | TRBV7-8 | TGTGCCAGCAGCTGGGCCCGGAGGGACGCTGGGCACAATGAGCAGTTCTTC | CASSWARRDAGHNEQFF
TRBJ1-2 | - | TRBV19 | TGTGCCAGTAGGGACACCTATGGCTACACCTTC | CASRDTYGYTF
TRBJ1-6 | - | TRBV6-2/TRBV6-3 | TGTGCCAGCAGTTACAACTCACCCCTCCACTTT | CASSYNSPLHF
TRBJ1-1 | - | TRBV6-5 | TGTGCCAGCAGCCGAGGGGGTGAAGCTTTCTTT | CASSRGGEAFF
TRBJ2-7 | - | TRBV14 | TGTGCCAGCAGCCCTCTACAGGACTCCTCCTACGAGCAGTACTTC | CASSPLQDSSYEQYF
TRBJ1-1 | - | TRBV3-1/TRBV3-2 | TGTGCCAGCAGCCTGAACACTGAAGCTTTCTTT | CASSLNTEAFF
TRBJ2-1 | - | TRBV9 | TGTGCCAGCAGCGACAGGAACTACAATGAGCAGTTCTTC | CASSDRNYNEQFF
TRBJ1-2 | TRBD1 | TRBV29-1 | TGCAGCGTTTCAAAATCCCGGGACAGGGGAGACGATGGCTACACCTTC | CSVSKSRDRGDDGYTF
TRBJ1-5 | - | TRBV5-4 | TGTGCCAGCAGCTTGGACCAGGGTAGCAATCAGCCCCAGCATTTT | CASSLDQGSNQPQHF
TRBJ1-4 | TRBD1 | TRBV4-2 | TGTGCCAGCAGCCAAGAGTGGACAGGGGGGGCTGAAAAACTGTTTTTT | CASSQEWTGGAEKLFF
TRBJ1-2 | - | TRBV11-2 | TGCGCCAGCAGCTTAGCCCCCCTCACGGGTGGCTACACCTTC | CASSLAPLTGGYTF
TRBJ1-2 | - | TRBV7-6 | TGTGCCAGCAGCTTTCCCTTACGTCAGGGCAACCCCGCCGGCTACACCTTC | CASSFPLRQGNPAGYTF
TRBJ2-7 | - | TRBV6-2/TRBV6-3 | TGTGCCAGCAGTCGTGGGGCAGCGTCCTACGAGCAGTACTTC | CASSRGAASYEQYF
TRBJ1-2 | TRBD1 | TRBV9 | TGTGCCAGCAGCGTAGCTGCGGACAGGGGGCTAAGTCGTGGCTACACCTTC | CASSVAADRGLSRGYTF
TRBJ2-7 | - | TRBV11-2 | TGTGCCAGCAGCCCCAATACCGGCGAGCAGTACTTC | CASSPNTGEQYF
TRBJ1-5 | - | TRBV3-1/TRBV3-2 | TGTGCCAGCAGCCAAGGGGGGTACAATCAGCCCCAGCATTTT | CASSQGGYNQPQHF
TRBJ1-2 | TRBD1 | TRBV28 | TGTGCCAGCAGTTCGCCCACAGGGGGGTATGGCTACACCTTC | CASSSPTGGYGYTF
TRBJ2-3 | TRBD2 | TRBV11-2 | TGTGCCAGCAGCTTCTTAGCGGGGGGGAGCACAGATACGCAGTATTTT | CASSFLAGGSTDTQYF
TRBJ2-2 | - | TRBV28 | TGTGCCAGCAGCTGGTGGCACACCGGGGAGCTGTTTTTT | CASSWWHTGELFF
TRBJ1-1 | - | TRBV14 | TGTGCCAGCAGCCAAGTGCGGGAGGAAGCTTTCTTT | CASSQVREEAFF
TRBJ2-7 | - | TRBV4-1 | TGCGCCAGCAGCCCGTATATTAGGGGCTACGAGCAGTACTTC | CASSPYIRGYEQYF
TRBJ1-5 | - | TRBV5-1 | TGCGCCAGCAGCCCCGCTTATGAACAGGGCAATCAGCCCCAGCATTTT | CASSPAYEQGNQPQHF
TRBJ2-7 | - | TRBV14 | TGTGCCAGCAGCCCCATGGGGTCCCCCGGGGAGCAGTACTTC | CASSPMGSPGEQYF
TRBJ2-7 | - | TRBV27 | TGTGCCAGCAGTTTTAACCCGGTTTCCTACGAGCAGTACTTC | CASSFNPVSYEQYF
TRBJ2-7 | - | TRBV7-8 | TGTGCCAGCAGCTTAATAGCCGAGCAGTACTTC | CASSLIAEQYF
TRBJ1-2 | - | TRBV3-1/TRBV3-2 | TGTGCCAGCAGCCAGGGGCAGGGTCCCGACGGCTATGGCTACACCTTC | CASSQGQGPDGYGYTF
TRBJ1-4 | - | TRBV29-1 | TGCAGCGTTGACGGCCCCACCTCTAATGAAAAACTGTTTTTT | CSVDGPTSNEKLFF
TRBJ2-5 | TRBD1 | TRBV4-1 | TGCGCCAGCAGCCAGGCCGGGACAGGGAGCTTGGAGACCCAGTACTTC | CASSQAGTGSLETQYF
TRBJ2-3 | - | TRBV18 | TGTGCCAGCTCACCAACGACCAGGGAGAACACGCAGTATTTT | CASSPTTRENTQYF
TRBJ1-2 | - | TRBV5-6 | TGTGCCAGCGGGCAGAGGGCAGCCTATGGCTACACCTTC | CASGQRAAYGYTF
TRBJ2-3 | TRBD2 | TRBV3-1/TRBV3-2 | TGTGCCAGCAGCCGAAAGGGGAGGGCGCTAGCGGGGGCAGGGGATACGCAGTATTTT | CASSRKGRALAGAGDTQYF
TRBJ1-1 | - | TRBV19 | TGTGCCAGTAGTATTTGGGTAAGACTTAACACTGAAGCTTTCTTT | CASSIWVRLNTEAFF